The 13 T cell receptor beta chains below come from one sample, sequenced in a study of siplizumab effects on memory and regulatory T cells. Measured with immunoSEQ multiplex PCR; TCRdb has only the in-frame clones, and not every one. The table lists about 94,000 clones, nearly 95% of them singletons, with 0.3% in the top ten. Sequencing used non-Treg CD4+ T cells sorted from blood. Source of these receptors: a human donor in good health.

This sequence joins TRBV7-3 and TRBJ2-3, with 13 bases lining up with TRBD2. Germline CDR1 reads SGHTA; CDR2 reads FQGTGA. V shed 5 bases and J 6 bases; nucleotides not matched to a gene: 5. This CDR3 has 15 residues. This chain's CDR3 is CASSTGTSGVDTQYF. The CDR3 coding sequence is TGTGCCAGCAGCACAGGGACTAGCGGGGTGGATACGCAGTATTTT. The full variable domain, completed using reference TRBV7-3 and TRBJ2-3, is GAGVSQTPSNKVTEKGKYVELRCDPISGHTALYWYRQSLGQGPEFLIYFQGTGAADDSGLPNDRFFAVRPEGSVSTLKIQRTERGDSAVYLCASSTGTSGVDTQYFGPGTRLTVL.

The chain uses TRBV5-8 and TRBJ2-7, with D maybe TRBD1 (5 bases). Germline loops: CDR1 SGHTS, CDR2 YDEGEE. CDR3 length: 13 residues. Trimming removed 3 bases from V and 2 bases from J, with 9 bases in between. CDR3 DNA sequence: TGTGCCAGCAGCTCGGACATTACCTACGAGCAGTACTTC. Protein product: CASSSDITYEQYF.

The sample holds one count of this clone. The rearrangement links TRBV28 to TRBJ2-6; possibly TRBD1 or TRBD2 for D (5 bases each). CDR1 is MDHEN, CDR2 SYDVKM, per germline. Between the trimmed V and J ends, which lost 6 bases and 4 bases, there was a span of 13 bases. The CDR3 has 15 amino acids. CDR3 sequence (DNA): TGTGCCAGCAGCCCCGGGACGGGAGGGGCCAACGTCCTGACTTTC. Translated, it gives CASSPGTGGANVLTF.

This chain uses TRBV10-3 with TRBJ2-2; possible D gene TRBD2, 5 bases. The V gene lost 11 bases and the J gene lost 5 bases, with 18 bases spanning the gap. Germline V gives CDR1 ENHRY, CDR2 SYGVKD. This CDR3 has 14 amino acids. The CDR3 reads CASSDGLSTGELFF. DNA of the CDR3: TGTGCCTCCTCAGACGGACTGTCGACCGGGGAGCTGTTTTTT.

The V call is TRBV2, the J call TRBJ1-2; no clear D. The V gene lost 7 bases and the J gene lost 2 bases, with 14 bases spanning the gap. CDR1 and CDR2 (germline): SNHLY, FYNNEI. This CDR3 region has 14 residues. The DNA for the CDR3 is TGTGCCAGCACCCTCGGGCACCGAAACTATGGCTACACCTTC. This gives the protein CASTLGHRNYGYTF. Drawing the rest from reference TRBV2 and TRBJ1-2, the complete variable domain is EPEVTQTPSHQVTQMGQEVILRCVPISNHLYFYWYRQILGQKVEFLVSFYNNEISEKSEIFDDQFSVERPDGSNFTLKIRSTKLEDSAMYFCASTLGHRNYGYTFGSGTRLTVV.

The chain combines TRBV6-6 with TRBJ2-4; TRBD1 matches 7 bases. CDR1 is MNHNY and CDR2 is SVGAGI in the germline V gene (reference sequence). There are 16 residues in the CDR3. Trimming cost V 1 base and J 3 bases; bases outside gene matches: 6. This CDR3 reads CASSYLGPGGKNIQYF. CDR3 bases: TGTGCCAGCAGTTACTTAGGGCCAGGGGGCAAAAACATTCAGTACTTC.

The genes are TRBV7-2 and TRBJ1-2; D is ambiguous. The ends were cut back, 0 bases at V and 4 bases at J, with 6 bases in the middle. The CDR3 has 13 amino acids. Germline loops: CDR1 SGHTA, CDR2 FQGNSA. CDR3 sequence (DNA): TGTGCCAGCAGCTTAGCCATGAGCTATGGCTACACCTTC. This translates into CASSLAMSYGYTF.

To note about this clone: At one end the junction does not follow the germline gene, possibly because of a read error. The chain is built from TRBV7-7 and TRBJ2-5; 7 bases are shared with TRBD1. There are 14 residues in the CDR3. The germline gives CDR1 SSHAT, CDR2 FNYEAQ (reference sequence). For the CDR3, the DNA is TGTGCTAGCAGCGTAGGGACAGACAAAGAGACCCAGTACTTC. This sequence encodes CASSVGTDKETQYF.

The chain links TRBV29-1 to TRBJ2-1, with D possibly being TRBD1 (5 bases). V was shortened by 4 bases and J by 10 bases, with 11 bases between the two germline ends. CDR3 size: 11 residues. Germline CDR1 and CDR2: SQVTM and ANQGSEA. CDR3 coding DNA: TGCAGCGTTGTGGGTGCAGGGGAGCAGTTCTTC. Its protein is CSVVGAGEQFF.

This chain connects TRBV5-6 to TRBJ1-2; TRBD1 is a possible D gene (6 bases). V shed 5 bases and J shed 4 bases, with 12 bases lying between them. The CDR3 contains 13 residues. CDR1 is SGHDT, CDR2 YYEEEE, per germline. CDR3 nucleotides: TGTGCCAGCAGGAGTCGACAGGCCTATGGCTACACCTTC. Translated: CASRSRQAYGYTF. Combining the CDR3 with reference TRBV5-6 and TRBJ1-2 gives the whole variable domain DAGVTQSPTHLIKTRGQQVTLRCSPKSGHDTVSWYQQALGQGPQFIFQYYEEEERQRGNFPDRFSGHQFPNYSSELNVNALLLGDSALYLCASRSRQAYGYTFGSGTRLTVV.

This sequence joins TRBV23-1 and TRBJ2-1; 7 bases fit TRBD1. TRBV23-1 has ORF status, its function being uncertain. With V trimmed by 0 bases and J by 6 bases, 11 bases remained unmatched. The CDR3 is 17 residues long. CDR3 amino acids: CASSQSSETGTINEQFF. CDR3 in DNA: TGCGCCAGCAGTCAATCGTCGGAGACAGGGACCATCAATGAGCAGTTCTTC.

The gene calls are TRBV7-8 and TRBJ1-4; D is unclear. The CDR3 length is 13 residues. The V end was cut by 1 base, the J end by 8 bases, with 8 bases between. CDR1 is SGHVS, CDR2 FQNEAQ, per germline. CDR3 sequence (DNA): TGTGCCAGCAGCTTAGGTCGCGGGGAAAAACTGTTTTTT. Residues: CASSLGRGEKLFF.

This chain uses TRBV5-4 with TRBJ2-7; D is uncertain. Germline V lookup: CDR1 SGHNT, CDR2 YYREEE (reference sequence). The CDR3 loop spans 13 amino acids. Trimming removed 5 bases at V and 1 base at J, with 10 bases between. For the CDR3, the DNA is TGTGCCAGCAGTCACCAGTCTTCCTACGAGCAGTACTTC. Protein: CASSHQSSYEQYF.